Listed here are 31 T cell receptor beta chains from one sample, sequenced in a study of early T cells in non-severe SARS-CoV-2 infection. TCRdb redid the calling of the 5' RACE reads with MiXCR, one entry per CDR3 protein. The data show approximately 70,000 distinct CDR3 sequences, approximately 13% seen once. Sequenced: whole blood. The receptors were gathered from an adult who was a healthcare worker with PCR-confirmed SARS-CoV-2 infection or an uninfected control (not recorded which).

The table lists this clonotype with a few counts. The chain has TRBV12-3 or TRBV12-4 and TRBJ2-7, with TRBD1 as a possible D gene (5 bases). The germline V and J ends were trimmed by 6 bases and 0 bases, with 9 bases remaining between them. The CDR3 is 13 residues long. CDR3 coding DNA: TGTGCCAGCAGCCAGGGCGGCTCCTACGAGCAGTACTTC. It codes for CASSQGGSYEQYF.

The table lists this clonotype with a few counts. V gene TRBV5-5 combines with J gene TRBJ2-1; D might be TRBD2 (6 bases). Germline V gene data show CDR1 as SGHKS and CDR2 as YYEKEE (reference sequence). The CDR3 consists of 14 residues. V lost 5 bases and J lost 7, with 16 bases in between. CDR3 nucleotides: TGTGCCAGCAGTCCTTACCCGGGAGTAAATGAGCAGTTCTTC. Protein: CASSPYPGVNEQFF.

In this sample, this clonotype turned up a few times. The chain carries TRBV12-3 or TRBV12-4 and TRBJ2-2; D unclear. The CDR3 is made up of 11 amino acids. V lost 2 bases and J lost 8, with 3 bases in between. The CDR3 here is CASSLRGELFF. The CDR3 coding sequence is TGTGCCAGCAGTTTAAGGGGGGAGCTGTTTTTT.

This clonotype came up a few times. The V and J genes are TRBV7-7 and TRBJ2-5, with TRBD2 identical over 9 bases. From germline, CDR1 is SSHAT and CDR2 FNYEAQ (reference sequence). The CDR3 is 16 amino acids. After removal of 5 bases from V and 1 base from J, the junction contained 8 bases not matched to a gene. The CDR3 sequence: CASSPPASGVQETQYF. For the CDR3, the DNA is TGTGCCAGCAGCCCACCCGCTAGCGGGGTCCAAGAGACCCAGTACTTC.

The J gene is TRBJ1-2, the V gene TRBV29-1; possible D gene TRBD1, 6 bases. Germline V gene lookup returns CDR1 SQVTM and CDR2 ANQGSEA. The CDR3 extends over 13 amino acids. Between the trimmed V and J ends, which lost 6 bases and 5 bases, there was a span of 16 bases. The CDR3 nucleotides read TGCAGCGTCCGGGACACGGAGTCTTATGGCTACACCTTC. It translates to CSVRDTESYGYTF.

The chain carries TRBV7-2 and TRBJ2-7, with a possible D match to TRBD2 (6 bases). Germline-derived CDR1 and CDR2 are SGHTA and FQGNSA. The germline V and J ends were trimmed by 6 bases and 5 bases, with 8 bases remaining between them. CDR3 size: 11 residues. This CDR3 is CASRRGDEQYF. The DNA for the CDR3 is TGTGCCAGCAGACGCGGGGACGAGCAGTACTTC.

The chain joins TRBV5-5 to TRBJ2-2; TRBD2 is a possible D gene (6 bases). The CDR3 contains 16 residues. Germline V gene sequence: CDR1 SGHKS, CDR2 YYEKEE (reference sequence). V was clipped by 0 bases and J by 2 bases, with 11 bases between them. CDR3 in amino acids: CASSLVAAYNTGELFF. The CDR3 nucleotides read TGTGCCAGCAGCTTGGTAGCGGCCTACAACACCGGGGAGCTGTTTTTT.

This clonotype was detected only once. The chain has TRBV12-3 or TRBV12-4 and TRBJ2-1; 9 bases line up with TRBD2. Trimming cost V 5 bases and J 2 bases; bases outside gene matches: 4. The CDR3 consists of 15 residues. CDR3 residues: CASSLERGAYNEQFF. Written as DNA, the CDR3 is TGTGCCAGCAGTCTTGAGCGGGGGGCCTACAATGAGCAGTTCTTC.

This clonotype appeared a few times. This chain links TRBV28 with TRBJ1-5; no clear D. Per germline, CDR1 MDHEN and CDR2 SYDVKM. Trimming removed 3 bases at V and 5 bases at J, with 5 bases between. There are 12 residues in the CDR3. CDR3 residues: CASSLSYQPQHF. The CDR3 DNA is TGTGCCAGCAGTTTGAGCTATCAGCCCCAGCATTTT.

The chain links TRBV20-1 to TRBJ1-2; 7 bases fit TRBD1. The germline CDR1 and CDR2 sequences are DFQATT and SNEGSKA (reference sequence). J was trimmed by 5 bases and V by 0 bases; bases with no gene match: 6. The CDR3 has 14 residues. In DNA, the CDR3 is TGCAGTGCTAGAGATCCGGGACAGATATATGGCTACACCTTC. Protein sequence: CSARDPGQIYGYTF.

This clonotype showed up many times. The chain joins TRBV28 to TRBJ1-5; 7 bases match TRBD1. Germline V CDR1 and CDR2: MDHEN, SYDVKM. V shed 8 bases and J 2 bases; nucleotides not matched to a gene: 15. This CDR3 is built from 17 residues. Here the CDR3 reads CASYPLHRGDGNQPQHF. CDR3 DNA sequence: TGTGCCAGCTACCCCCTTCACAGGGGTGACGGCAATCAGCCCCAGCATTTT. Full variable domain (rest looked up from reference TRBV28 and TRBJ1-5): DVKVTQSSRYLVKRTGEKVFLECVQDMDHENMFWYRQDPGLGLRLIYFSYDVKMKEKGDIPEGYSVSREKKERFSLILESASTNQTSMYLCASYPLHRGDGNQPQHFGDGTRLSIL.

This clonotype was seen only a few times. V and J are TRBV6-2 or TRBV6-3 and TRBJ2-7; maybe TRBD1 (6 bases). Trimming removed 7 bases at V and 2 bases at J, with 15 bases between. The germline V gene has CDR1 MNHEY and CDR2 SVGEGT. This CDR3 spans 14 amino acids. CDR3 sequence reads: CASTPDRRTYEQYF. The DNA of the CDR3 is TGTGCCAGCACCCCGGACAGACGAACCTACGAGCAGTACTTC.

This clonotype has ten or more counts. The V and J genes are TRBV27 and TRBJ1-1; D remains unclear. V was shortened by 0 bases and J by 1 base, with 6 bases between the two germline ends. CDR3 length: 14 residues. CDR1 and CDR2 (germline): MNHEY, SMNVEV (reference sequence). CDR3 sequence: CASSLSRQNTEAFF. The CDR3 region has the DNA TGTGCCAGCAGTTTATCCCGACAGAACACTGAAGCTTTCTTT.

This clonotype was found a few times. The V gene is TRBV7-8, the J gene TRBJ2-2, with no clear D. The CDR3 contains 15 residues. The germline gives CDR1 SGHVS, CDR2 FQNEAQ. The germline V and J ends were trimmed by 1 base and 2 bases, with 8 bases remaining between them. The CDR3 DNA sequence: TGTGCCAGCAGCTTAGTTCCCAGCAACACCGGGGAGCTGTTTTTT. Translation: CASSLVPSNTGELFF.

CDR3 amino acids: CASSSYTTGEKLFF. In nucleotides, the CDR3 is TGTGCCAGCAGCTCCTATACGACAGGGGAAAAACTGTTTTTT. The rearrangement joins TRBV5-5 to TRBJ1-4, with TRBD1 identical over 7 bases. The CDR3 has 14 amino acids. Per germline, CDR1 SGHKS and CDR2 YYEKEE (reference sequence). The trim removed 3 bases at V and 8 bases at J, leaving 7 bases unmatched.

This clonotype was seen more than once but under ten times. The CDR3 sequence is CASSRSGPRLGQYF. The DNA of the CDR3 is TGTGCCAGCAGTAGATCCGGGCCCCGGTTGGGGCAGTACTTC. The gene calls are TRBV28 and TRBJ2-7; D is uncertain. Germline assignment: CDR1 MDHEN and CDR2 SYDVKM. This CDR3 is 14 amino acids long. Trimming left V 5 bases short and J 9 bases short, with 20 bases between.

There are a few counts of this clonotype. The chain couples TRBV6-2 or TRBV6-3 to TRBJ1-2; no reliable D call. The V gene lost 0 bases and the J gene lost 8 bases, with 10 bases spanning the gap. CDR3 length: 13 residues. Germline loops: CDR1 MNHEY, CDR2 SVGEGT. CDR3 residues: CASSYSLVGGYTF. DNA for the CDR3: TGTGCCAGCAGTTACTCGTTGGTCGGAGGCTACACCTTC.

This clonotype was recorded at least ten times. A read error may account for a junction end that differs from germline. The CDR3 bases are TGTGCCAGCAGCTCGGTGGGTCTCCCCGAGGTATTC. Residues: CASSSVGLPEVF. The chain carries TRBV5-6 and TRBJ2-1; no definite D call. Germline lookup yields CDR1 SGHDT and CDR2 YYEEEE. CDR3 size: 12 residues.

This clonotype was detected many times. This chain links TRBV7-9 with TRBJ2-5; D unclear. The germline gives CDR1 SEHNR, CDR2 FQNEAQ (reference sequence). The V and J ends lost 3 bases and 5 bases respectively, with 13 bases between them. The length of the CDR3 is 14 residues. This CDR3 is CASSFTFQSETQYF. CDR3 DNA sequence: TGTGCCAGCAGCTTCACGTTCCAATCGGAGACCCAGTACTTC.

In this sample, this clonotype turned up a few times. This chain links TRBV7-9 with TRBJ1-5; D is uncertain. The germline V and J ends were trimmed by 8 bases and 0 bases, with 5 bases remaining between them. The CDR3 loop spans 12 amino acids. Looked up from germline, CDR1 is SEHNR and CDR2 is FQNEAQ (reference sequence). Here the CDR3 reads CASANSNQPQHF. The CDR3 nucleotides are TGTGCCAGCGCAAATAGCAATCAGCCCCAGCATTTT. Combining the CDR3 with reference TRBV7-9 and TRBJ1-5 gives the whole variable domain DTGVSQNPRHKITKRGQNVTFRCDPISEHNRLYWYRQTLGQGPEFLTYFQNEAQLEKSRLLSDRFSAERPKGSFSTLEIQRTEQGDSAMYLCASANSNQPQHFGDGTRLSIL.

This clonotype came up many times. The rearrangement links TRBV5-5 to TRBJ1-5, with D unresolved. The V end lost 0 bases, the J end lost 0 bases, and 13 bases lay between the germline ends. CDR3 size: 17 residues. Looked up from germline, CDR1 is SGHKS and CDR2 is YYEKEE (reference sequence). The CDR3 spells CASSLVARTVSNQPQHF. As DNA, the CDR3 is TGTGCCAGCAGCTTGGTAGCAAGGACGGTTAGCAATCAGCCCCAGCATTTT. The full variable domain, completed using reference TRBV5-5 and TRBJ1-5, is DAGVTQSPTHLIKTRGQQVTLRCSPISGHKSVSWYQQVLGQGPQFIFQYYEKEERGRGNFPDRFSARQFPNYSSELNVNALLLGDSALYLCASSLVARTVSNQPQHFGDGTRLSIL.

This clonotype has only one observation. J is TRBJ2-3 and V is TRBV3-1; TRBD2 matches at 8 bases. The ends lost 3 bases at V and 5 bases at J; junction bases unmatched: 4. The CDR3 is 14 residues long. Germline assignment: CDR1 LGHDT and CDR2 YNNKEL (reference sequence). The CDR3 reads CASSQPAGGDTQYF. CDR3 DNA sequence: TGTGCCAGCAGCCAGCCTGCGGGGGGAGATACGCAGTATTTT.

The sample holds a few counts of this clonotype. The chain recombines TRBV28 with TRBJ2-3, with D possibly matching TRBD2 (5 bases). CDR1 and CDR2 (germline): MDHEN, SYDVKM. Trimming stripped 10 bases from V and 1 base from J, with 15 bases between. This CDR3 contains 14 residues. CDR3 sequence reads: CATLQPGGTDTQYF. The CDR3 DNA reads as TGTGCCACCCTCCAACCCGGGGGCACAGATACGCAGTATTTT.

The sample holds a few counts of this clonotype. The chain joins TRBV19 to TRBJ1-5; 7 bases align to TRBD1. CDR3 size: 13 residues. The V gene end was trimmed by 9 bases and the J gene end by 11 bases; junction bases not matched to a gene: 13. CDR1 is LNHDA and CDR2 is SQIVND in the germline V gene (reference sequence). The chain's CDR3 is CASRLGQDGAQHF. In DNA, the CDR3 is TGTGCCAGCCGACTCGGACAGGACGGAGCCCAGCATTTT.

This clonotype was picked up many times. The gene calls are TRBV3-1 and TRBJ1-6, with D perhaps matching TRBD1 (6 bases). The V end lost 4 bases, the J end lost 6 bases, and 16 bases lay between the germline ends. The germline gives CDR1 LGHDT, CDR2 YNNKEL (reference sequence). This CDR3 comprises 16 residues. The CDR3 nucleotides are TGTGCCAGCAGCCTATCCGGGACAACCGGTAATTCACCCCTCCACTTT. It specifies CASSLSGTTGNSPLHF.

The chain couples TRBV6-5 to TRBJ1-2; tentatively, D is TRBD1 (5 bases). With 6 bases removed from V and 8 bases from J, the gap between germline ends came to 7 bases. The length of the CDR3 is 10 residues. Looked up from germline, CDR1 is MNHEY and CDR2 is SVGAGI. DNA for the CDR3: TGTGCCAGCAGAGGGGAGGGCTACACCTTC. Translated, it gives CASRGEGYTF.

This clonotype was seen a few times. This rearrangement joins TRBV2 to TRBJ1-3; TRBD1 matches 8 bases. The CDR3 loop spans 15 amino acids. The J segment lost 3 bases and the V segment lost 7 bases, leaving 8 bases of the junction unmatched. Germline V gives CDR1 SNHLY, CDR2 FYNNEI. The CDR3 protein is CASILDRGSGNTIYF. The DNA of the CDR3 is TGTGCCAGCATCCTTGACAGGGGTAGTGGAAACACCATATATTTT.

This rearrangement joins TRBV7-3 to TRBJ2-1, with 12 bases matching TRBD2. The ends lost 6 bases at V and 3 bases at J; junction bases unmatched: 3. This CDR3 contains 15 residues. CDR1 is SGHTA, CDR2 FQGTGA, per germline. Here the CDR3 reads CASRLAGGGYNEQFF. The CDR3 region has the DNA TGTGCCAGCAGACTAGCGGGGGGCGGCTACAATGAGCAGTTCTTC.

In its sample, this clonotype was seen many times. The chain links TRBV19 to TRBJ2-5; no clear D. The length of the CDR3 is 14 residues. Deletions cut 4 bases from V and 2 bases from J, with 11 bases between. Germline CDR1 and CDR2: LNHDA and SQIVND (reference sequence). The CDR3 DNA sequence: TGTGCCAGTAGTACGCCGGGCCTACAAGAGACCCAGTACTTC. This translates into CASSTPGLQETQYF.

The chain uses TRBV29-1 and TRBJ2-3, with D perhaps matching TRBD1 or TRBD2 (6 bases each). The CDR3 sequence is 13 residues long. V shed 4 bases and J shed 1 base, with 9 bases lying between them. Germline assignment: CDR1 SQVTM and CDR2 ANQGSEA. The CDR3 loop reads CSVVEGGTDTQYF. DNA for the CDR3: TGCAGCGTTGTGGAGGGGGGCACAGATACGCAGTATTTT.

The V call is TRBV7-2, the J call TRBJ1-3; 8 bases fit TRBD1. CDR3 length: 16 residues. Germline CDR1 reads SGHTA; CDR2 reads FQGNSA. Trimming cost V 5 bases and J 0 bases; bases outside gene matches: 6. CDR3 DNA: TGTGCCAGCAGCACCCAGACAGGGGTCTCTGGAAACACCATATATTTT. Protein product: CASSTQTGVSGNTIYF. The full variable domain, in which reference TRBV7-2 and TRBJ1-3 provide the parts outside the CDR3, is GAGVSQSPSNKVTEKGKDVELRCDPISGHTALYWYRQSLGQGLEFLIYFQGNSAPDKSGLPSDRFSAERTGGSVSTLTIQRTQQEDSAVYLCASSTQTGVSGNTIYFGEGSWLTVV.